This T cell receptor beta chain is from a study of T cells in Graves' hyperthyroidism and ophthalmopathy. Overall study findings and caveats: Ophthalmopathy, which appeared later, was predicted by the model a median approximately six months before onset. Blood also carried most thyroid clonotypes expanded above 0.001.

Each diagnosis was grounded in clinical symptoms, serum thyroxine and TRAb, thyroid ultrasound, and orbital computed tomography. Template material for amplifying TCR beta CDR3 regions consisted of RNA transcripts. Carried out on the TCR CDR3, a first-round RT-PCR used the HTBI primer set. TCRdb reprocessed the multiplex PCR reads via MiXCR and lists one record per CDR3 protein. Found here are about 570,000 distinct CDR3 sequences, roughly 50% of them singletons; the top ten hold under 20%. V shed 5 bases and J shed 5 bases, with 18 bases lying between them. This CDR3 spans 15 amino acids. Germline lookup yields CDR1 SGHTA and CDR2 FQGNSA. As to this clonotype: Its antigen is as yet unknown.

The chain joins TRBV7-2 to TRBJ2-5; D possibly matches TRBD1 or TRBD2 (6 bases each). The sequence was obtained from an adult woman with Graves' disease, either hyperthyroidism or ophthalmopathy (not recorded which). Material for sequencing was peripheral blood or thyroid tissue (not recorded which). The CDR3 spells CASSRRGGRWETQYF. The CDR3 region has the DNA TGTGCCAGCAGCCGCCGAGGGGGGAGATGGGAGACCCAGTACTTC.